The source of this T cell receptor (beta chain) is a study of cytomegalovirus exposure and HLA in healthy donors. Looking at the study overall: The study's early data release held around 85 million unique TCRs from HLA-typed donors.

PCR was performed using 60 Vbeta and 13 Jbeta primers. Sequenced by immunoSEQ multiplex PCR; TCRdb stores in-frame clones only, minus some. The profile shows about 67,000 clones, approximately 67% of them singletons. This clone was seen a single time. Its antigen is as yet unknown. The germline V gene encodes CDR1 SGHRS and CDR2 YFSETQ. The V and J ends lost 0 bases and 3 bases, in that order; junction bases with no gene match: 12. The CDR3 is 18 residues long. Study-wide points: The authors later found HLA-associated TCR beta chains more clonally expanded than equally common others. Most subjects' HLA-A and HLA-B alleles were reportedly predicted from TCR beta sequences.

Sequenced input: PBMCs. The receptor was derived from a woman in her 30s in good health and CMV-seronegative. The chain is built from TRBV5-1 and TRBJ2-7, with TRBD2 identical over 10 bases. The CDR3 nucleotides are TGCGCCAGCAGCTTGGTTGGGAGTAGCGGGGGGTCACACTACGAGCAGTACTTC. As protein: CASSLVGSSGGSHYEQYF.